The clone carrying this TCR beta chain was found many times. The antigen remains unidentified. The data are from a study of response to subunit inactivated influenza vaccine. Study results and caveats: Authors suggested each seasonal influenza vaccination recruits few new T cells.

The CDR3 is made up of 13 amino acids. Germline V gene sequence: CDR1 SGHTA, CDR2 FQGNSA. Deletions cut 0 bases from V and 6 bases from J, with 6 bases between. One entry per CDR3 protein, called by TCRdb with MiXCR from the RT-PCR reads. Here the sample spans 500,000 to 550,000 distinct CDR3 sequences, 7.6% being singletons. J is TRBJ2-4 and V is TRBV7-2; perhaps TRBD1 as D (5 bases). This receptor was identified in a man aged 50 to 69 who received an inactivated influenza vaccine. The sample consisted of PBMCs from blood, taken less than 30 months after vaccination. The CDR3 here is CASSLAQGNIQYF. CDR3 sequence (DNA): TGTGCCAGCAGCTTAGCGCAGGGAAACATTCAGTACTTC.